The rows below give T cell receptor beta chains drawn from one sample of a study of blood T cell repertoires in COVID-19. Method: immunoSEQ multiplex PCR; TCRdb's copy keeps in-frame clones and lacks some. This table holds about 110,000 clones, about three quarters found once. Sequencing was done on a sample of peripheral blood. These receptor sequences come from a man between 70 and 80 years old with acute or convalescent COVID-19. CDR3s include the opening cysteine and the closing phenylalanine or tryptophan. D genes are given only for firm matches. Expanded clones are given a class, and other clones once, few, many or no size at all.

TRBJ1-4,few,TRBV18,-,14,TGTGCCAGCTCATCTCGCGGGACTAATGAAAAACTGTTTTTT,CASSSRGTNEKLFF
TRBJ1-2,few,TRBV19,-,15,TGTGCCAGTAGTACCCTTAGTGGGAGGGGCTATGGCTACACCTTC,CASSTLSGRGYGYTF
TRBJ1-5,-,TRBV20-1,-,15,TGCAGTGCTAGTAGGTCTGGACTCGTGGATCAGCCCCAGCATTTT,CSASRSGLVDQPQHF
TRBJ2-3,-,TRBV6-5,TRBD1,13,TGTGCCAGCAGTTACTCGCGACAGGGTATGCCGTATTTT,CASSYSRQGMPYF
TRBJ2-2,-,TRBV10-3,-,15,TGTGCCATCAGCCTAGCTCCAGCGAACACCGGGGAGCTGTTTTTT,CAISLAPANTGELFF
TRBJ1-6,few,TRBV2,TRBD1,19,TGTGCCAGCACCACAGACAGGGGGTTATCAGGTTCCTATAATTCACCCCTCCACTTT,CASTTDRGLSGSYNSPLHF
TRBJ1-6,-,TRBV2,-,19,TGTGCCAGCAGTGAAAACCTCGTGGGGCCTCTAGGAAATAATTCACCCCTCCACTTT,CASSENLVGPLGNNSPLHF
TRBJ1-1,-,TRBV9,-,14,TGTGCCAGCAGCATGCAGGGAGGTGTCACTGAAGCTTTCTTT,CASSMQGGVTEAFF
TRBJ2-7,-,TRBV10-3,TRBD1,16,TGTGCCATCAGTGAGTCGAGGGGGCAGAGGCGAAACGAGCAGTACTTC,CAISESRGQRRNEQYF
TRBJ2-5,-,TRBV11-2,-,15,TGTGCCAGCAGCCCCCGCTATGGGGGCCAGGAGACCCAGTACTTC,CASSPRYGGQETQYF
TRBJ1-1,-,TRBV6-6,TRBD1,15,TGTGCCAGCAGTTCCCTAGAGGGGGCAAACACTGAAGCTTTCTTT,CASSSLEGANTEAFF
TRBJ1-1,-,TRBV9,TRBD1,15,TGTGCCAGCAGCGTAGAGGACAGGGATATCACTGAAGCTTTCTTT,CASSVEDRDITEAFF
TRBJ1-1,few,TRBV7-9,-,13,TGTGCCAGCAGCCTTCCGGGGGGATCCTCCGCTTTCTTT,CASSLPGGSSAFF
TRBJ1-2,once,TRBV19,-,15,TGTGCCAGTAGTAACCCGTCGGCAGGGGTCTATGGCTACACCTTC,CASSNPSAGVYGYTF
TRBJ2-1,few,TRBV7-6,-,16,TGTGCCAGCAGCTTAGGGCAGGGTGGAAGTTACAATGAGCAGTTCTTC,CASSLGQGGSYNEQFF
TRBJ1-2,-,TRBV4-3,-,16,TGCGCCAGCAGCCAAGATCCCGAGGGATTTAGCGATGGCTACACCTTC,CASSQDPEGFSDGYTF
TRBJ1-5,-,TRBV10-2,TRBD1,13,TGCGCCAGCAAGGACAGGAGCAATCAGCCCCAGCATTTT,CASKDRSNQPQHF
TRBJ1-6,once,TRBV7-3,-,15,TGTGCCAGCAGCCTCAGGGGAAGGGATAATTCACCCCTCCACTTT,CASSLRGRDNSPLHF
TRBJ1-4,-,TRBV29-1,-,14,TGCAGCGTCTCTGTGGCAGCGGGGAATGAAAAACTGTTTTTT,CSVSVAAGNEKLFF
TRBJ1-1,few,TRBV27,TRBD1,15,TGTGCCAGCAGTTTCTCCAACAGGGGGCTGACTGAAGCTTTCTTT,CASSFSNRGLTEAFF
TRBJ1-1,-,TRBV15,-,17,TGTGCCACCAGCAGGGATACATTTACAGGCCCGAACACTGAAGCTTTCTTT,CATSRDTFTGPNTEAFF
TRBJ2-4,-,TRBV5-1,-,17,TGCGCCAGCAGCTTGGGTGGCACGGGATACACCAAAAACATTCAGTACTTC,CASSLGGTGYTKNIQYF
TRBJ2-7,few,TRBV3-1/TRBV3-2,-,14,TGTGCCAGCAGCCAAGGCGGTCAGTCCTACGAGCAGTACTTC,CASSQGGQSYEQYF
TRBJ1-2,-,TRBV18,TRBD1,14,TGTGCCAGCTCACCAGCAGGGACAGGGGGTGGCTACACCTTC,CASSPAGTGGGYTF
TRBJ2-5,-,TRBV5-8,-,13,TGTGCCAGCACCTGGACAGCTCCGTCGACCCAGTACTTC,CASTWTAPSTQYF
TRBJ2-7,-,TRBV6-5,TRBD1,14,TGTGCCAGCAGAGGGACAGCGCTCTCCTACGAGCAGTACTTC,CASRGTALSYEQYF
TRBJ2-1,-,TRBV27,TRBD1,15,TGTGCCAGCAGTGCGGGGACAGGGGTTTACAATGAGCAGTTCTTC,CASSAGTGVYNEQFF
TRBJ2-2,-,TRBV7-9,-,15,TGTGCCAGCAGAGGGACTCGCGGGCGGTCGGGGGAGCTGTTTTTT,CASRGTRGRSGELFF
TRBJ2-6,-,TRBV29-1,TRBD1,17,TGCAGCGTTGAGGCCGGGACAGGGTCCTCTGGGGCCAACGTCCTGACTTTC,CSVEAGTGSSGANVLTF
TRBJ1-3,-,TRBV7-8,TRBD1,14,TGTGCCAGCAGCTCCCAGGGGGCGGGAAACACCATATATTTT,CASSSQGAGNTIYF
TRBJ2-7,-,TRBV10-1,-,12,TGCGCCAGCAGTGACAGTTTCTACGAGCAGTACTTC,CASSDSFYEQYF
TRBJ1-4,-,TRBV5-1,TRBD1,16,TGCGCCAGCAGCTTAGGTCGGGGACAGCCTAATGAAAAACTGTTTTTT,CASSLGRGQPNEKLFF
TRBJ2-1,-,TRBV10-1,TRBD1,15,TGCGCCAGCAGTGACGGTAGACAGGGACGTGGGGAGCAGTTCTTC,CASSDGRQGRGEQFF
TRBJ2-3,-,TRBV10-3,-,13,TGTGCCACCACTCAGGGGCGGACAGATACGCAGTATTTT,CATTQGRTDTQYF
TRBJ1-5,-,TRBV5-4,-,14,TGTGCCAGCAGCTTGGCGGGCGGGAATCAGCCCCAGCATTTT,CASSLAGGNQPQHF
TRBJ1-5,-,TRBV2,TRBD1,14,TGTGCCAGCAGTGTACAGGGGGCAGGTCAGCCCCAGCATTTT,CASSVQGAGQPQHF
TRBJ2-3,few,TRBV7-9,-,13,TGTGCCAGCAGTCCTCCTAGCACAGATACGCAGTATTTT,CASSPPSTDTQYF
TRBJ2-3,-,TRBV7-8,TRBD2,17,TGTGCCAGCAGCTATCGGACTAGCGGGGGTACCACAGATACGCAGTATTTT,CASSYRTSGGTTDTQYF
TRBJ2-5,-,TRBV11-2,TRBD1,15,TGTGCCAGCACCCTAGAGACAGGGGAACAAGAGACCCAGTACTTC,CASTLETGEQETQYF
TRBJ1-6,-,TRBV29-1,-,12,TGCAGCGTCGGGGAGTATAATTCACCCCTCCACTTT,CSVGEYNSPLHF